The sequence of this T cell receptor beta chain was determined in a study of a mutant IDH1 vaccine in newly diagnosed glioma. Study summary: In the visit schedule, V12 fell in week 35, while V13 fell in week 47.

Time point meaning: week 35, safety follow-up. Topical imiquimod was applied with each vaccine dose, which held 300 ug of mutant IDH1 20-mer peptide. Eight vaccinations went to patients in weeks 1, 3, 5, 7, 11, 15, 19, 23. Donors harbored newly found WHO grade 3 or 4 IDH1-mutant, ATRX-lost astrocytomas. This CDR3 has 16 residues. V shed 2 bases and J 9 bases; nucleotides not matched to a gene: 12. Per the germline V gene, CDR1 is WNHNN and CDR2 is SYGVQD (reference sequence). The table came from immunoSEQ multiplex PCR; TCRdb's copy has only in-frame clones and leaves some out. In the table there are about 27,000 clones, approximately 87% of which are singletons. Broader study findings: The study observed vaccine-induced immune responses in approximately 93% of patients.

With regard to this clone: Its antigen is unidentified.

The J gene is TRBJ2-1, the V gene TRBV10-1; TRBD2 matches at 8 bases. Sequenced here: PBMCs, sampled from a glioma patient whose treatment included an IDH1 peptide vaccine. This receptor was identified in a man in his thirties or forties with glioma. The CDR3 loop reads CASSETPWGGRSEQFF. The DNA for the CDR3 is TGCGCCAGCAGTGAGACGCCATGGGGCGGGAGGAGTGAGCAGTTCTTC.